The TCR beta chain under discussion was sequenced for a study of regulatory T cells in long-lasting Graves disease. As for the study in general: Patients newly diagnosed with Graves' had been on antithyroid drugs for under 3 months.

Study-level points and caveats: Between persistent patients, more than 2,500 public clonotypes were shared, exceeding the 800 to 1,000 shared between new patients.

Of note for this clonotype: The antigen is unknown.

As to time point: newly diagnosed GD, antithyroid drugs for less than 3 months. PBMC RNA was the source of the TCR library. Each patient gave 8.5 to 10 milliliters of EDTA-anticoagulated peripheral blood. Trimming left V 4 bases short and J 2 bases short, with 7 bases between. This CDR3 is 13 amino acids long. CDR1 and CDR2 from the germline V gene are LGHNA and YSLEER. Relying on iRepertoire HTBI primers and Arm-PCR of CDR3 regions, the team built TCR beta libraries. Using its own MiXCR run on the multiplex PCR reads, TCRdb lists one record per CDR3 protein. Of around 420,000 distinct CDR3 sequences in the sample, roughly a sixth are singletons; the top ten hold about a fifth.

The chain joins TRBV4-3 to TRBJ2-3; tentative D call: TRBD2 (6 bases). The input for sequencing was peripheral blood mononuclear cells (PBMCs), taken at new diagnosis, from a patient treated with antithyroid drugs. The sequence was obtained from a female donor with Graves disease. The CDR3 sequence is CASSRGITDTQYF. For the CDR3, the DNA is TGCGCCAGCAGCCGCGGGATCACAGATACGCAGTATTTT.